The 14 T cell receptor beta chains below come from one sample, sequenced in a study of siplizumab effects on memory and regulatory T cells. Clones were read by immunoSEQ multiplex PCR, and TCRdb kept only the in-frame ones, dropping some. The sample includes roughly 93,000 clones, just under 95% of them seen just once. The specimen was non-Treg CD4+ T cells sorted from blood. These receptors were taken from a human donor in good health.

The V call is TRBV11-2, the J call TRBJ1-5; 8 bases are shared with TRBD1. This CDR3 contains 14 residues. The germline gives CDR1 SGHAT, CDR2 FQNNGV. V was pared by 1 base and J by 5 bases, with 1 base of the junction left unmatched. The DNA for the CDR3 is TGTGCCAGCAGCTTAGCAGGGGGCCATCAGCCCCAGCATTTT. Translating it yields CASSLAGGHQPQHF. Drawing the rest from reference TRBV11-2 and TRBJ1-5, the complete variable domain is EAGVAQSPRYKIIEKRQSVAFWCNPISGHATLYWYQQILGQGPKLLIQFQNNGVVDDSQLPKDRFSAERLKGVDSTLKIQPAKLEDSAVYLCASSLAGGHQPQHFGDGTRLSIL.

The V gene is TRBV10-3, the J gene TRBJ2-5, with D tentatively TRBD1 (5 bases). The length of the CDR3 is 13 residues. Trimming shortened V by 6 bases and J by 5 bases, and 13 bases separated the two germline ends. Germline V CDR1 and CDR2: ENHRY, SYGVKD. CDR3 sequence (DNA): TGTGCCATCAGCGGCCAGGGTTGGGAGACCCAGTACTTC. Its protein product is CAISGQGWETQYF.

The chain combines TRBV5-4 with TRBJ1-1, with 7 bases identical to TRBD1. V dropped 4 bases and J dropped 12; count of bases not matched to a gene: 12. Germline CDR1 SGHNT, CDR2 YYREEE (reference sequence). The CDR3 length is 13 residues. In nucleotides, the CDR3 is TGTGCCAGCAGCCAAGGTCCCGACAGGGCGACTTTCTTT. As protein: CASSQGPDRATFF.

The V gene is TRBV20-1, the J gene TRBJ2-5, with D unresolved. The CDR3 is made up of 11 amino acids. Germline V CDR1 and CDR2: DFQATT, SNEGSKA (reference sequence). V lost 4 bases, J lost 5 bases, and 8 bases lay in between. In nucleotides, the CDR3 is TGCAGTGCTATAGTTCGGGAGACCCAGTACTTC. This sequence encodes CSAIVRETQYF.

The rearrangement links TRBV7-3 to TRBJ1-2; TRBD1 is a possible D gene (5 bases). This CDR3 has 13 residues. Trimming removed 5 bases from V and 8 bases from J, with 15 bases in between. Germline CDR1 reads SGHTA; CDR2 reads FQGTGA. CDR3 nucleotides: TGTGCCAGCAGCAACCAGGGTGGGAGAGGCTACACCTTC. As protein: CASSNQGGRGYTF.

Of note for this clone: Other nucleotide sequences in the sample specify the same CDR3. The chain has TRBV28 and TRBJ1-3; D may be TRBD1 (6 bases). Trimming left V 8 bases short and J 0 bases short, with 11 bases between. This CDR3 has 14 residues. CDR1 and CDR2 from the germline V gene are MDHEN and SYDVKM. As DNA, the CDR3 is TGTGCCAGCTCCCGAGGGGGCTCTGGAAACACCATATATTTT. It codes for CASSRGGSGNTIYF.

This sequence joins TRBV30 and TRBJ2-7; weak D call: TRBD2 (5 bases). V was shortened by 0 bases and J by 2 bases, with 11 bases between the two germline ends. In germline, CDR1 is GTSNPN, CDR2 SVGIG (reference sequence). This CDR3 contains 14 residues. Here the CDR3 reads CAWSVWRATYEQYF. CDR3 nucleotides: TGTGCCTGGAGTGTTTGGCGGGCCACCTACGAGCAGTACTTC.

To note about this clone: In the same sample, other DNA sequences code for this CDR3. Here the CDR3 reads CASRTPLADWGLNEQFF. As DNA, the CDR3 is TGTGCCAGCAGAACCCCCCTAGCGGATTGGGGGTTAAATGAGCAGTTCTTC. The V gene is TRBV2, the J gene TRBJ2-1; 7 nucleotides match TRBD2. The CDR3 runs to 17 residues. Trimming at V came to 6 bases and at J to 7 bases, leaving 18 bases not matched to a gene. The germline V gene encodes CDR1 SNHLY and CDR2 FYNNEI.

The genes are TRBV27 and TRBJ2-1, with D possibly TRBD2 on 6 matching bases. The germline gives CDR1 MNHEY, CDR2 SMNVEV (reference sequence). CDR3 length equals 14 residues. V lost 2 bases and J lost 10, with 15 bases in between. The CDR3: CASSLMPRRGEQFF. In DNA, the CDR3 is TGTGCCAGCAGTTTAATGCCGCGGAGGGGCGAGCAGTTCTTC.

V is TRBV2 and J is TRBJ2-7; 7 bases are a match to TRBD1. The CDR3 has 13 residues. The J segment lost 4 bases and the V segment lost 11 bases, leaving 11 bases of the junction unmatched. The germline V gene has CDR1 SNHLY and CDR2 FYNNEI. The CDR3 nucleotides read TGTGCCGGGGAAAGACAGGGCGTGTACGAGCAGTACTTC. Its translation is CAGERQGVYEQYF.

The chain joins TRBV28 to TRBJ2-7; 8 bases match TRBD1. The CDR3 consists of 13 residues. After removal of 7 bases from V and 3 bases from J, the junction contained 5 bases not matched to a gene. Per the germline V gene, CDR1 is MDHEN and CDR2 is SYDVKM. CDR3 coding DNA: TGTGCCAGCAATTACAGGGGGTTCTACGAGCAGTACTTC. Translation: CASNYRGFYEQYF.

This rearrangement joins TRBV11-2 to TRBJ2-1, with a weak D call TRBD1 (6 bases). The CDR3 length is 18 residues. The germline V gene has CDR1 SGHAT and CDR2 FQNNGV. Trimming took 8 bases from V and 0 from J, leaving 23 bases between them. CDR3 DNA sequence: TGTGCCAGCGGGTCATACAGGGACACACTATCCTCCTACAATGAGCAGTTCTTC. Its translation: CASGSYRDTLSSYNEQFF.

This clone came up once. V is TRBV7-9 and J is TRBJ2-1, with D unclear. Trimming removed 2 bases at V and 8 bases at J, with 7 bases between. In germline, CDR1 is SEHNR, CDR2 FQNEAQ (reference sequence). The CDR3 sequence is 12 residues long. The CDR3 nucleotides read TGTGCCAGCAGCTTATTGTCGGATGAGCAGTTCTTC. Amino acid sequence: CASSLLSDEQFF.

The CDR3: CASSLAGRNTNEQFF. The CDR3 DNA sequence: TGTGCCAGCAGCTTAGCGGGAAGAAACACGAATGAGCAGTTCTTC. The chain employs TRBV7-2 and TRBJ2-1; D is unclear. Germline V gene lookup returns CDR1 SGHTA and CDR2 FQGNSA. V lost 0 bases and J 7 bases, leaving 13 bases between the germline ends. This CDR3 has 15 amino acids. The entire variable domain, with the rest obtained from reference TRBV7-2 and TRBJ2-1, is as follows: GAGVSQSPSNKVTEKGKDVELRCDPISGHTALYWYRQSLGQGLEFLIYFQGNSAPDKSGLPSDRFSAERTGGSVSTLTIQRTQQEDSAVYLCASSLAGRNTNEQFFGPGTRLTVL.